Presented here are 8 T cell receptor beta chains from one specimen sequenced in a study of T cell repertoires in cytomegalovirus infection. Their antigen targets remain unknown. Each CDR3 protein gets one entry after TCRdb re-called the reads with MiXCR. The profile shows some 940,000 distinct CDR3 sequences, around 31% of them singletons. Sequencing used cultured CD8+ T cells from PBMCs, obtained from culture after CMV antigen stimulation. The origin of the receptors is a human donor in good health (CMV status not recorded). Some clones in this sample may be carry-over from other donors' samples.

V usage is TRBV7-9 and J usage is TRBJ1-5, with D hard to call. The CDR3 length is 13 residues. Germline CDR1 is SEHNR and CDR2 is FQNEAQ (reference sequence). V lost 1 base, J lost 5 bases, and 6 bases lay in between. CDR3 amino acids: CASSLEPHQPQHF. Here the CDR3 DNA reads TGTGCCAGCAGCTTAGAGCCGCATCAGCCCCAGCATTTT.

This clonotype has at least ten counts. This rearrangement joins TRBV7-9 to TRBJ2-3; 11 bases line up with TRBD2. CDR1 and CDR2 (germline): SEHNR, FQNEAQ (reference sequence). Trimming at V came to 1 base and at J to 5 bases, leaving 5 bases not matched to a gene. The length of the CDR3 is 16 residues. The CDR3 DNA is TGTGCCAGCAGCTTAGAAGTTGGACTAGCGGGAGATACGCAGTATTTT. Its translation: CASSLEVGLAGDTQYF.

The gene calls are TRBV11-2 and TRBJ2-1; 8 bases line up with TRBD1. The CDR3 loop spans 15 amino acids. The germline CDR1 and CDR2 sequences are SGHAT and FQNNGV. Losses at the gene ends were 7 bases for V and 7 bases for J; bases not matched to a gene: 12. CDR3 loop: CASTPDGTGTNEQFF. CDR3 bases: TGTGCCAGCACCCCGGACGGGACAGGTACGAATGAGCAGTTCTTC.

This clonotype was recorded at least ten times. The chain uses TRBV12-3 or TRBV12-4 and TRBJ2-7; tentative D call: TRBD2 (6 bases). Between the trimmed V and J ends, which lost 7 bases and 4 bases, there was a span of 11 bases. The CDR3 extends over 12 amino acids. The CDR3 DNA sequence: TGTGCCAGCACCCCCGGGGGATACGAGCAGTACTTC. Translation: CASTPGGYEQYF.

This rearrangement joins TRBV27 to TRBJ2-1; possible D gene TRBD1, 5 bases. Germline lookup yields CDR1 MNHEY and CDR2 SMNVEV (reference sequence). The CDR3 is made up of 18 amino acids. Between the trimmed V and J ends, which lost 6 bases and 2 bases, there was a span of 23 bases. The CDR3: CASSAQEPEKEPYNEQFF. DNA for the CDR3: TGTGCCAGCAGCGCACAGGAGCCGGAAAAGGAACCCTACAATGAGCAGTTCTTC.

The sample holds many counts of this clonotype. The chain is built from TRBV7-6 and TRBJ1-2; TRBD1 is a possible D gene (5 bases). The germline V and J ends were trimmed by 5 bases and 4 bases, with 14 bases remaining between them. Germline CDR1 SGHVS, CDR2 FNYEAQ. This CDR3 region has 14 residues. CDR3 loop: CASSPTRVRYGYTF. The CDR3 DNA sequence: TGTGCCAGCAGCCCTACCAGGGTTCGCTATGGCTACACCTTC. The whole variable domain, remainder taken from reference TRBV7-6 and TRBJ1-2, is GAGVSQSPRYKVTKRGQDVALRCDPISGHVSLYWYRQALGQGPEFLTYFNYEAQQDKSGLPNDRFSAERPEGSISTLTIQRTEQRDSAMYRCASSPTRVRYGYTFGSGTRLTVV.

The table lists this clonotype with a few counts. The genes are TRBV7-9 and TRBJ2-2; 9 positions agree with TRBD2. From germline, CDR1 is SEHNR and CDR2 FQNEAQ (reference sequence). The ends lost 7 bases at V and 0 bases at J; junction bases unmatched: 9. The CDR3 totals 17 residues. The DNA of the CDR3 is TGTGCCAGCACCCTTAGGCGGGGGGGGACGAACACCGGGGAGCTGTTTTTT. This sequence encodes CASTLRRGGTNTGELFF.

This clonotype qualifies as medium-sized (0.01 to 0.1%). The chain carries TRBV6-1 and TRBJ2-1; 10 positions agree with TRBD2. The CDR3 runs to 16 residues. V lost 3 bases and J lost 4; bases outside the gene matches: 6. CDR1 is MNHNS, CDR2 SASEGT, per germline. The CDR3 region is CASSEGAGGGYNEQFF. CDR3 coding DNA: TGTGCCAGCAGTGAGGGAGCGGGGGGGGGGTACAATGAGCAGTTCTTC.